The T cell receptor beta chain under discussion was sequenced for a study of shared clonotypes between healthy human individuals. Broader study findings: What naive subsets generally showed was a larger estimated richness than memory subsets showed.

CDR3 length: 12 residues. TCRdb's table, derived via immunoSEQ multiplex PCR, lists solely in-frame clones and lacks some. The sample records about 1,900,000 clones, roughly 95% being singletons. CD45RO-negative, CCR7-positively selected cells formed the naive CD8 fraction, excluding terminally differentiated effector memory CD45RA+ cells. Regarding this clone: Its cognate antigen is unknown.

Sequenced input: naive CD8+ T cells sorted from blood. This sequence originates from a man aged 18 to 30 in good health. V and J are TRBV21-1 and TRBJ2-7. TRBV21-1 constitutes a pseudogene. The CDR3 sequence: CASSKNPYEQYF. CDR3 sequence (DNA): TGTGCCAGCAGCAAGAACCCCTACGAGCAGTACTTC.